This is a list of T cell receptor beta chains from one sample in a study of blood T cell repertoires in COVID-19. TCRdb's table, derived via immunoSEQ multiplex PCR, lists solely in-frame clones and lacks some. The profile shows 300,000 to 350,000 clones, roughly 90% of them singletons. Material for sequencing was PBMCs or T cells enriched from blood (not recorded which). Source of these receptors: a woman under 30 with acute COVID-19. CDR3s include the opening cysteine and the closing phenylalanine or tryptophan. A D gene is named only where the DNA matches it firmly. Clone size is stated in some rows and not others, as once, few, many or a class when expanded.

V gene: TRBV29-1; clone size: NA; D gene: NA; J gene: TRBJ1-1; CDR3 protein: CSARARMNTEAFF; CDR3 DNA: TGCAGCGCTAGAGCTCGTATGAACACTGAAGCTTTCTTT
V gene: TRBV2; clone size: NA; D gene: NA; J gene: TRBJ1-5; CDR3 protein: CASTGRADPNQPQHF; CDR3 DNA: TGTGCCAGCACCGGGAGGGCAGACCCCAATCAGCCCCAGCATTTT
V gene: TRBV28; clone size: NA; D gene: NA; J gene: TRBJ2-1; CDR3 protein: CASSLGGRQFF; CDR3 DNA: TGTGCCAGCAGTTTGGGGGGGCGGCAGTTCTTC
V gene: TRBV6-5; clone size: NA; D gene: TRBD1; J gene: TRBJ2-7; CDR3 protein: CASRPNRGSYEQYF; CDR3 DNA: TGTGCCAGCAGGCCCAACAGGGGCTCCTACGAGCAGTACTTC
V gene: TRBV24-1; clone size: NA; D gene: NA; J gene: TRBJ1-2; CDR3 protein: CATSDSLGGYYGYTF; CDR3 DNA: TGTGCCACCAGTGATTCTCTCGGAGGGTACTATGGCTACACCTTC
V gene: TRBV27; clone size: NA; D gene: TRBD1; J gene: TRBJ1-1; CDR3 protein: CASRRTGAPEAFF; CDR3 DNA: TGTGCCAGCAGACGGACAGGGGCACCTGAAGCTTTCTTT
V gene: TRBV14; clone size: NA; D gene: NA; J gene: TRBJ1-1; CDR3 protein: CASSQDAGSSNTEAFF; CDR3 DNA: TGTGCCAGCAGCCAAGATGCGGGGTCCTCGAACACTGAAGCTTTCTTT
V gene: TRBV2; clone size: once; D gene: TRBD1; J gene: TRBJ1-5; CDR3 protein: CASKPGQLNQPQHF; CDR3 DNA: TGTGCCAGCAAGCCGGGACAGTTAAATCAGCCCCAGCATTTT
V gene: TRBV6-1; clone size: NA; D gene: TRBD1; J gene: TRBJ2-7; CDR3 protein: CASSETRDRVHEQYF; CDR3 DNA: TGTGCCAGCAGTGAAACCCGGGACAGGGTCCACGAGCAGTACTTC
V gene: TRBV19; clone size: NA; D gene: TRBD2; J gene: TRBJ2-7; CDR3 protein: CASSIWLAGSTSTAYEQYF; CDR3 DNA: TGTGCCAGTAGTATTTGGCTAGCGGGATCCACATCTACGGCCTACGAGCAGTACTTC
V gene: TRBV7-9; clone size: NA; D gene: TRBD1; J gene: TRBJ1-2; CDR3 protein: CASSRDRDYYGYTF; CDR3 DNA: TGTGCCAGCAGCCGGGACAGGGACTACTATGGCTACACCTTC
V gene: TRBV2; clone size: once; D gene: NA; J gene: TRBJ1-5; CDR3 protein: CASSADSGNQPQHF; CDR3 DNA: TGTGCCAGCAGTGCCGACAGCGGCAATCAGCCCCAGCATTTT
V gene: TRBV27; clone size: NA; D gene: NA; J gene: TRBJ1-1; CDR3 protein: CASSPGGGPAEAFF; CDR3 DNA: TGTGCCAGCAGTCCCGGGGGAGGGCCGGCTGAAGCTTTCTTT
V gene: TRBV2; clone size: NA; D gene: NA; J gene: TRBJ2-3; CDR3 protein: CASSVLADRGDTQYF; CDR3 DNA: TGTGCCAGCAGTGTATTGGCCGACCGAGGAGATACGCAGTATTTT
V gene: TRBV28; clone size: NA; D gene: NA; J gene: TRBJ1-2; CDR3 protein: CASIQREDSGYGYTF; CDR3 DNA: TGTGCCAGCATCCAAAGGGAGGACTCCGGCTATGGCTACACCTTC
V gene: TRBV11-3; clone size: NA; D gene: NA; J gene: TRBJ2-1; CDR3 protein: CASSLGSGLLPYNEQFF; CDR3 DNA: TGTGCCAGCAGCTTAGGGTCCGGACTACTCCCCTACAATGAGCAGTTCTTC
V gene: TRBV6-5; clone size: once; D gene: NA; J gene: TRBJ2-5; CDR3 protein: CASRYTGLQETQYF; CDR3 DNA: TGTGCCAGCAGGTATACGGGACTCCAAGAGACCCAGTACTTC
V gene: TRBV29-1; clone size: NA; D gene: NA; J gene: TRBJ2-1; CDR3 protein: CSVYSPGDTSYNEQFF; CDR3 DNA: TGCAGCGTTTATAGTCCAGGGGATACCTCCTACAATGAGCAGTTCTTC
V gene: TRBV4-2; clone size: NA; D gene: TRBD2; J gene: TRBJ2-3; CDR3 protein: CASSQGEGASGRDTQYF; CDR3 DNA: TGTGCCAGCAGCCAAGGCGAGGGGGCTAGCGGGAGGGATACGCAGTATTTT
V gene: TRBV5-1; clone size: NA; D gene: TRBD1; J gene: TRBJ1-5; CDR3 protein: CASSTGDRESNQPQHF; CDR3 DNA: TGCGCCAGCAGCACAGGGGACAGGGAGAGCAATCAGCCCCAGCATTTT
V gene: TRBV28; clone size: NA; D gene: TRBD1; J gene: TRBJ2-2; CDR3 protein: CASSSEDRAYTGELFF; CDR3 DNA: TGTGCCAGCAGCTCCGAGGACAGGGCGTACACCGGGGAGCTGTTTTTT
V gene: TRBV27; clone size: few; D gene: NA; J gene: TRBJ1-2; CDR3 protein: CASSLNFRYGYTF; CDR3 DNA: TGTGCCAGCAGTTTAAATTTTCGGTATGGCTACACCTTC
V gene: TRBV28; clone size: NA; D gene: NA; J gene: TRBJ1-4; CDR3 protein: CASSSEKLFF; CDR3 DNA: TGTGCCAGCAGTTCAGAAAAACTGTTTTTT
V gene: TRBV11-2; clone size: NA; D gene: NA; J gene: TRBJ1-4; CDR3 protein: CASSEGWAGRHNEKLFF; CDR3 DNA: TGTGCCAGCAGCGAAGGCTGGGCGGGCAGACATAATGAAAAACTGTTTTTT
V gene: TRBV24-1; clone size: NA; D gene: NA; J gene: TRBJ2-3; CDR3 protein: CATSDSVNPGTQYF; CDR3 DNA: TGTGCCACCAGTGATTCAGTGAACCCGGGTACGCAGTATTTT
V gene: TRBV7-2; clone size: NA; D gene: NA; J gene: TRBJ1-5; CDR3 protein: CASSLGVGQISGQPQHF; CDR3 DNA: TGTGCCAGCAGCTTAGGGGTTGGACAGATTTCGGGACAGCCCCAGCATTTT
V gene: TRBV5-6; clone size: NA; D gene: TRBD1; J gene: TRBJ1-5; CDR3 protein: CASSQDRGSNQPQHF; CDR3 DNA: TGTGCCAGCAGCCAGGACAGGGGCAGCAATCAGCCCCAGCATTTT
V gene: TRBV7-3; clone size: NA; D gene: NA; J gene: TRBJ2-1; CDR3 protein: CASSSLGGTGNEQFF; CDR3 DNA: TGTGCCAGCAGCTCCCTCGGCGGGACCGGCAATGAGCAGTTCTTC